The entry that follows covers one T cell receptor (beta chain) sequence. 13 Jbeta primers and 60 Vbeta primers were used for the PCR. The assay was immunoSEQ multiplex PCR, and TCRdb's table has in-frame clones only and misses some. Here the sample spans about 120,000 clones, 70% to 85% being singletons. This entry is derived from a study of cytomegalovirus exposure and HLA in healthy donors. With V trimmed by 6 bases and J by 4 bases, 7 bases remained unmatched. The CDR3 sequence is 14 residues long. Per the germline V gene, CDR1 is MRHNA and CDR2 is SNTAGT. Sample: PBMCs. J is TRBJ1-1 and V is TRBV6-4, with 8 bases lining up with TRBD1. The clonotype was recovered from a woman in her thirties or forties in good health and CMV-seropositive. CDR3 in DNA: TGTGCCAGCAGCCCACAGGGGGGCTCCACTGAAGCTTTCTTT. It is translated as CASSPQGGSTEAFF.